This TCR beta chain was profiled in a study of T cell responses to AZD1222 COVID-19 vaccine. Study-wide results and limits: Just six or seven AZD1222 recipients tested seropositive at baseline. At 160-218 and 743-854, vaccine-associated CD4 TCRs were dominant, and they spanned spike. A mostly white British donor set with more females was recruited, and clonal diversity was possibly underestimated. Breadth and depth of Spike-specific TCRs rose after two AZD1222 doses.

Notes on this clone: Its specificity is not known.

V shed 0 bases and J shed 0 bases, with 11 bases lying between them. CDR1 is MNHEY, CDR2 SVGEGT, per germline. This CDR3 contains 17 residues. Clones were sequenced by immunoSEQ multiplex PCR, and TCRdb holds only the in-frame ones, with some missing. The sample holds 200,000 to 250,000 clones, approximately 94% seen once. The sequence derives from an adult in good health. The rearrangement links TRBV6-2 or TRBV6-3 to TRBJ2-2, with TRBD1 as a possible D gene (5 bases). The sample in question was peripheral blood, obtained on day 0 of MenACWY control vaccination. The CDR3 nucleotides read TGTGCCAGCAGTTACTCATACGACAGCTCGAACACCGGGGAGCTGTTTTTT. Its protein is CASSYSYDSSNTGELFF.